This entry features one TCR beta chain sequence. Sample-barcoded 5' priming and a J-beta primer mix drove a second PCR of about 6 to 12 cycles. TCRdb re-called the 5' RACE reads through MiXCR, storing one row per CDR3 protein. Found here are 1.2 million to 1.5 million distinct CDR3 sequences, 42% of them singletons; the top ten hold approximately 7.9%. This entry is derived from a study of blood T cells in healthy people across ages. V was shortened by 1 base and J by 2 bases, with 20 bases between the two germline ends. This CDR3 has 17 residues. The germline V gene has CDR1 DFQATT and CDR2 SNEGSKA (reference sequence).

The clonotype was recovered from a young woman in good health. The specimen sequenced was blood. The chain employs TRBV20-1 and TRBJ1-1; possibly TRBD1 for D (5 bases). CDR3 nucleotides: TGCAGTGCTAGAGTCTCAGTGTTTTGGGGGGATAACACTGAAGCTTTCTTT. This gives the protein CSARVSVFWGDNTEAFF.